What follows describes a single T cell receptor (beta chain). Germline assignment: CDR1 SGHAT and CDR2 FQNNGV. With 3 bases clipped from V and 8 bases from J, the junction kept 1 base outside the gene matches. CDR3 length: 12 amino acids. PCR primers comprised 60 Vbeta and 13 Jbeta primers. Clones were read by immunoSEQ multiplex PCR, and TCRdb kept only the in-frame ones, dropping some. The table records 200,000 to 250,000 clones, 65% to 80% of them present only once. This specimen belongs to a study of cytomegalovirus exposure and HLA in healthy donors. This TCR was sampled from a man aged 45-65 years in good health and CMV-seronegative. The specimen sequenced was PBMCs. The J gene is TRBJ2-1, the V gene TRBV11-2; TRBD2 aligns across 7 bases. The CDR3 DNA sequence: TGTGCCAGCAGCTTCCGGGGGGATGAGCAGTTCTTC. The encoded protein is CASSFRGDEQFF.